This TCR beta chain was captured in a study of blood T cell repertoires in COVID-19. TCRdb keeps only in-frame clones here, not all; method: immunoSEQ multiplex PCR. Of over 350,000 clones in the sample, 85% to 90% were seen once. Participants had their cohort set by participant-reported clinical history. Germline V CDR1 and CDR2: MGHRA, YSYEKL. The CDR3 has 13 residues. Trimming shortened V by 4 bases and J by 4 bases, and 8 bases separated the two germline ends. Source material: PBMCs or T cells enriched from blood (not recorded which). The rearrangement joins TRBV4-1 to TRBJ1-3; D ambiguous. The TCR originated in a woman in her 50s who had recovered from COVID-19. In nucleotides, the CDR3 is TGCGCCAGCAGCCTCCCCCTAGGAAACACCATATATTTT. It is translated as CASSLPLGNTIYF.